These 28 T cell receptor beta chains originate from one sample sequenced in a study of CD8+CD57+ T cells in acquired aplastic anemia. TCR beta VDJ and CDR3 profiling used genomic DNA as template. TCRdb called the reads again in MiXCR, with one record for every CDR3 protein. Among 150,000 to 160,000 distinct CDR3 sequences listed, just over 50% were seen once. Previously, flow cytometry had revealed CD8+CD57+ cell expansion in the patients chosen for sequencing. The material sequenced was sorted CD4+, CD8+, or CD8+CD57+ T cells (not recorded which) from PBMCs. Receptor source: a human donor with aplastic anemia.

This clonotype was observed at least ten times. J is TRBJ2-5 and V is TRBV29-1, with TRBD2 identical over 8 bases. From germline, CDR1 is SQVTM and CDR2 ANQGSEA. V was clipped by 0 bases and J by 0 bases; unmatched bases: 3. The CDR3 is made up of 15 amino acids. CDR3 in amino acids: CSVEDSGDYQETQYF. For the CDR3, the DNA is TGCAGCGTTGAAGATAGCGGGGACTACCAAGAGACCCAGTACTTC.

The CDR3 nucleotides are TGTGCCAGCAGCTTAGGAGCAAGCCCCGGGTATGGCTACACCTTC. Translated, it gives CASSLGASPGYGYTF. V gene TRBV7-2 combines with J gene TRBJ1-2; D uncertain. The CDR3 runs 15 residues. Germline V gene sequence: CDR1 SGHTA, CDR2 FQGNSA. The V and J ends lost 1 base and 5 bases respectively, with 14 bases between them.

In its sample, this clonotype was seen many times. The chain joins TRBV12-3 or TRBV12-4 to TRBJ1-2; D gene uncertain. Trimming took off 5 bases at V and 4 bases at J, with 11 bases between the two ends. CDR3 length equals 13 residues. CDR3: CASSHSERYGYTF. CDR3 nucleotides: TGTGCCAGCAGTCACTCCGAACGCTATGGCTACACCTTC.

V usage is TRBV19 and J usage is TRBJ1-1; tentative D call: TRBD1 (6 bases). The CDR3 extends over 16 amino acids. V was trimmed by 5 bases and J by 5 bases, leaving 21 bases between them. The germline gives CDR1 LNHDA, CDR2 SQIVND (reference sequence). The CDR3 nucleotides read TGTGCCAGTAGTCAGAGAAGGGGCAGGGGAGTGACTGAAGCTTTCTTT. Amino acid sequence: CASSQRRGRGVTEAFF.

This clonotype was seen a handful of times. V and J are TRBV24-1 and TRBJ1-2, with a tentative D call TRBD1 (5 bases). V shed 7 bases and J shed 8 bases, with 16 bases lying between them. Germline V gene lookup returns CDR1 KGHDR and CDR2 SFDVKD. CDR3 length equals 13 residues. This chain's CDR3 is CATSTRDGGGYTF. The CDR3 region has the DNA TGTGCCACCAGCACGCGAGATGGGGGAGGCTACACCTTC.

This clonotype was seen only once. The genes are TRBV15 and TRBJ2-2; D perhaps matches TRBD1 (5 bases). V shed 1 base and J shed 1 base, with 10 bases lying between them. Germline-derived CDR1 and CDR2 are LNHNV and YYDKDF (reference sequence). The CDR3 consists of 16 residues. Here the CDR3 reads CATSRVRQGNTGELFF. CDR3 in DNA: TGTGCCACCAGCAGAGTTAGGCAGGGGAACACCGGGGAGCTGTTTTTT.

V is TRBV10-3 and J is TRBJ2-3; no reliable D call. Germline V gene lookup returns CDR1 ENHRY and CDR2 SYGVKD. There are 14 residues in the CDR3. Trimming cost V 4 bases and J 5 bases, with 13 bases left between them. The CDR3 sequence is CAISGSTTGDTQYF. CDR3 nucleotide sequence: TGTGCCATCAGTGGCTCTACCACGGGAGATACGCAGTATTTT.

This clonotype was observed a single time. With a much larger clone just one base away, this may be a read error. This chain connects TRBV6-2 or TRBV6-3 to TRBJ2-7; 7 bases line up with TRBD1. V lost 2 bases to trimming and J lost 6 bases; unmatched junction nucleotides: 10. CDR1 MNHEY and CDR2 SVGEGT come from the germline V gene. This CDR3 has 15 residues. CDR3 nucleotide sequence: TGTGCCAGCAGTTACACAAACAGGGGTAGCTGCGAGCAGTACTTC. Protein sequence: CASSYTNRGSCEQYF.

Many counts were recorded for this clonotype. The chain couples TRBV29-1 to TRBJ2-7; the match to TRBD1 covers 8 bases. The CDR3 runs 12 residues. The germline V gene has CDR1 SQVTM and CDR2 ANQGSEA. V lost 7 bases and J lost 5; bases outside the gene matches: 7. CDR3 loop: CSDPGQEDEQYF. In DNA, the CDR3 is TGCAGCGACCCGGGACAGGAAGACGAGCAGTACTTC.

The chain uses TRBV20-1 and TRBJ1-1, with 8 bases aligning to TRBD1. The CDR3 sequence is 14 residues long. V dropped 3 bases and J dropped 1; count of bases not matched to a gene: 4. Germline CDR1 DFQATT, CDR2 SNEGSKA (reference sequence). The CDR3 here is CSAREDRENTEAFF. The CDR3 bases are TGCAGTGCTAGGGAGGACAGGGAGAACACTGAAGCTTTCTTT.

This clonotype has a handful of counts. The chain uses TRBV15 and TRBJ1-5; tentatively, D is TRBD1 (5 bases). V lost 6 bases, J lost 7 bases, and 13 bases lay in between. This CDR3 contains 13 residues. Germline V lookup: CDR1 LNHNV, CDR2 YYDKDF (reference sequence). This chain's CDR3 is CATSGDRQQPQHF. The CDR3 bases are TGTGCCACCAGTGGGGACCGCCAACAGCCCCAGCATTTT.

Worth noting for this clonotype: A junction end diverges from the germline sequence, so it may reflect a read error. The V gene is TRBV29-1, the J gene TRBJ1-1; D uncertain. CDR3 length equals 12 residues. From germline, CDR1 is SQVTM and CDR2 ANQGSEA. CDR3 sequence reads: CGVAQVNTEAFF. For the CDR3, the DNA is TGCGGCGTCGCCCAAGTGAACACTGAAGCTTTCTTT.

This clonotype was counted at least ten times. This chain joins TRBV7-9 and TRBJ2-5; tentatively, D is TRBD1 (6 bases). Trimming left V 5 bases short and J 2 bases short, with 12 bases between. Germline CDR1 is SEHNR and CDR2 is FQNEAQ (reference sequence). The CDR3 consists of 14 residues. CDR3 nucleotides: TGTGCCAGCAGCCCCGACAGGAGACAAGAGACCCAGTACTTC. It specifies CASSPDRRQETQYF.

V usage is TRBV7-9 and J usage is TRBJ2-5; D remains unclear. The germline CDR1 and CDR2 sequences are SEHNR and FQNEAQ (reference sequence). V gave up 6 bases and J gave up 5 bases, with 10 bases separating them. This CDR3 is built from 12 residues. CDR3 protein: CASSEPPETQYF. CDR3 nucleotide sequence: TGTGCCAGCAGTGAACCGCCCGAGACCCAGTACTTC.

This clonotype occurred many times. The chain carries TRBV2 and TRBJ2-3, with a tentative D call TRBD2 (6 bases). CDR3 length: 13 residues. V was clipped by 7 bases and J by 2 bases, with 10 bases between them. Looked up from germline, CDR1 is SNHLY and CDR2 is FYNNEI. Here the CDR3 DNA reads TGTGCCAGCATGGGACTGAACACAGATACGCAGTATTTT. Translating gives CASMGLNTDTQYF. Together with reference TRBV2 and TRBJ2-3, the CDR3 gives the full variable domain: EPEVTQTPSHQVTQMGQEVILRCVPISNHLYFYWYRQILGQKVEFLVSFYNNEISEKSEIFDDQFSVERPDGSNFTLKIRSTKLEDSAMYFCASMGLNTDTQYFGPGTRLTVL.

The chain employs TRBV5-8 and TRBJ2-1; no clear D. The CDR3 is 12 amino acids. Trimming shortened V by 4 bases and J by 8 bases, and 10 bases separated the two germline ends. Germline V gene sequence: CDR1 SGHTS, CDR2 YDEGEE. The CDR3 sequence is CASSLDGHEQFF. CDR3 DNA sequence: TGTGCCAGCAGCCTCGATGGGCATGAGCAGTTCTTC. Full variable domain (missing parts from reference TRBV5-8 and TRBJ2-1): EAGVTQSPTHLIKTRGQQATLRCSPISGHTSVYWYQQALGLGLQFLLWYDEGEERNRGNFPPRFSGRQFPNYSSELNVNALELEDSALYLCASSLDGHEQFFGPGTRLTVL.

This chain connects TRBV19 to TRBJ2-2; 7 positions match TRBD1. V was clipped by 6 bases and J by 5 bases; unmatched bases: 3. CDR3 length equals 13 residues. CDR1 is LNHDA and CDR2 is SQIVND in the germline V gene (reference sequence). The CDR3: CASRTGLTGELFF. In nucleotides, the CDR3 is TGTGCCAGTAGGACAGGGCTGACCGGGGAGCTGTTTTTT.

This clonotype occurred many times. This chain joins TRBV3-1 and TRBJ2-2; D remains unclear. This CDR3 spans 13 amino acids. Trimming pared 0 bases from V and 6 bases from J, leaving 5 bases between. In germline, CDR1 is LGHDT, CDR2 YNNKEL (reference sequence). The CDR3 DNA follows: TGTGCCAGCAGCCAAGATCATTCCGGGGAGCTGTTTTTT. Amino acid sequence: CASSQDHSGELFF. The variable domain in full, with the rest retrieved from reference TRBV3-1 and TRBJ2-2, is DTAVSQTPKYLVTQMGNDKSIKCEQNLGHDTMYWYKQDSKKFLKIMFSYNNKELIINETVPNRFSPKSPDKAHLNLHINSLELGDSAVYFCASSQDHSGELFFGEGSRLTVL.

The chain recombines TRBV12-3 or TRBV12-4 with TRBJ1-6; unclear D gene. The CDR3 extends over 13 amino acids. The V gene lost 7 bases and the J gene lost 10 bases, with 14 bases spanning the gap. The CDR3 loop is CASMFQARSPLHF. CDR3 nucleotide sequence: TGTGCCAGCATGTTCCAGGCTCGATCACCCCTCCACTTT.

CDR3: CSGSDPFYDITDTQYF. The DNA for the CDR3 is TGCAGCGGCTCTGACCCCTTCTATGACATCACAGATACGCAGTATTTT. The rearrangement joins TRBV29-1 to TRBJ2-3, with D uncertain. Germline values: CDR1 SQVTM, CDR2 ANQGSEA. Trimming shortened V by 7 bases and J by 2 bases, and 22 bases separated the two germline ends. This CDR3 comprises 16 residues.

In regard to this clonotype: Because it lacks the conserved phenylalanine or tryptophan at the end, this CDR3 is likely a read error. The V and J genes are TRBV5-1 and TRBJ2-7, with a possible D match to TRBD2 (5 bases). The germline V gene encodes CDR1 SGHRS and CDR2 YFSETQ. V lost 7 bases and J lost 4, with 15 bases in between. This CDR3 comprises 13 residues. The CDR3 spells CASGELPEYEQYS. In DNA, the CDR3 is TGCGCCAGCGGGGAGCTACCCGAGTACGAGCAGTACTCC.

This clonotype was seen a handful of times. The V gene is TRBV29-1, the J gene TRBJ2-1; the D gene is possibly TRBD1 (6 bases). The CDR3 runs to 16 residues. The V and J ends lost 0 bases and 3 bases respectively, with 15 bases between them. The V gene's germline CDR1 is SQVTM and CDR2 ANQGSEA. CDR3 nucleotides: TGCAGCGTTGAAGAACAGCTGACAGGCCTCTACAATGAGCAGTTCTTC. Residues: CSVEEQLTGLYNEQFF.

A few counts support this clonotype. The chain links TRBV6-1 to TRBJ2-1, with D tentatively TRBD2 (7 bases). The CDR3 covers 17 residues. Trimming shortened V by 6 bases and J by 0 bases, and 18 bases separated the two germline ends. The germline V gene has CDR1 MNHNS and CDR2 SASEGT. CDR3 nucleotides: TGTGCCAGCAGGGGACGGGGGGCCCAAAGCTCCTACAATGAGCAGTTCTTC. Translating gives CASRGRGAQSSYNEQFF.

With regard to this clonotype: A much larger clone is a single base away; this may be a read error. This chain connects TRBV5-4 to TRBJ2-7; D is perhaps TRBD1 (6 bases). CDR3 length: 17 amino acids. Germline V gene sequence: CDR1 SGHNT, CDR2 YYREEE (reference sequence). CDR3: CASSLVVGHIISYELYF. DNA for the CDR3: TGTGCCAGCAGCTTGGTTGTGGGACATATAATCTCATACGAGCTGTACTTC.

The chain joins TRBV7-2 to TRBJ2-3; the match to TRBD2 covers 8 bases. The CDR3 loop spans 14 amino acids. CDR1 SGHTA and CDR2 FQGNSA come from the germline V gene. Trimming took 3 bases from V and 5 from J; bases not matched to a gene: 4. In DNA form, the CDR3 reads TGTGCCAGCAGCTTGCGGGGGGCGAAAGATACGCAGTATTTT. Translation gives CASSLRGAKDTQYF. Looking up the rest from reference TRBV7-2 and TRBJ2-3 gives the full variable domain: GAGVSQSPSNKVTEKGKDVELRCDPISGHTALYWYRQSLGQGLEFLIYFQGNSAPDKSGLPSDRFSAERTGGSVSTLTIQRTQQEDSAVYLCASSLRGAKDTQYFGPGTRLTVL.

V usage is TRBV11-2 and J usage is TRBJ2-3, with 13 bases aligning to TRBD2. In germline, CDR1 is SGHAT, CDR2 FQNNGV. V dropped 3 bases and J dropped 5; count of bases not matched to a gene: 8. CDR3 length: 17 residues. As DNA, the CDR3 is TGTGCCAGCAGCTTGGTACTAGCGGGGGGGCAGAGAGATACGCAGTATTTT. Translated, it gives CASSLVLAGGQRDTQYF.

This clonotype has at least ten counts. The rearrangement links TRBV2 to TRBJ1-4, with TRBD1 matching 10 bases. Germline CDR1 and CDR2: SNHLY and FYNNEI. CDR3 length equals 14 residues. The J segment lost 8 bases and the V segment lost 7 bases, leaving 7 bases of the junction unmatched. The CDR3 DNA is TGTGCCAGCACCCCGGGACAGGGGACGGAAAAACTGTTTTTT. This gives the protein CASTPGQGTEKLFF.

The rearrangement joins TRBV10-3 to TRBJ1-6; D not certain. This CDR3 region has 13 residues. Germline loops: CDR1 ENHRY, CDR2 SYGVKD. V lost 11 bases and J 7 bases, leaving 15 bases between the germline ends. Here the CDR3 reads CAGAEGRNSPLHF. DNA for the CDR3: TGTGCCGGAGCGGAGGGTAGGAATTCACCCCTCCACTTT.